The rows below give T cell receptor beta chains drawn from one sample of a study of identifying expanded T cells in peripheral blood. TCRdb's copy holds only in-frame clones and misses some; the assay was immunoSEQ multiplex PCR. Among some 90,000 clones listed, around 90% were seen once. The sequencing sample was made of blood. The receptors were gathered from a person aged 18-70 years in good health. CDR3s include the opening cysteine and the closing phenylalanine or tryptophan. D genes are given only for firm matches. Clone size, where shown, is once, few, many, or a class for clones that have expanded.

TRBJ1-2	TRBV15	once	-	CATSRAGGGYGYTF	TGTGCCACCAGCAGAGCGGGGGGGGGCTATGGCTACACCTTC
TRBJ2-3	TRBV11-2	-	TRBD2	CASRSTGASGGGAQYF	TGTGCCAGCAGATCGACGGGGGCTAGCGGGGGAGGTGCGCAGTATTTT
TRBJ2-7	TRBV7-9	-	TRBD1	CASSPGTTGGQSSYEQYF	TGTGCCAGCAGCCCCGGGACAACAGGGGGGCAGAGCTCCTACGAGCAGTACTTC
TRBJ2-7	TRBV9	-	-	CASSVEEGSKQYF	TGTGCCAGCAGCGTAGAGGAGGGGAGTAAGCAGTACTTC
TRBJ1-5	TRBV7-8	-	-	CASSRRWGEQPQHF	TGTGCCAGCAGCCGGCGGTGGGGGGAACAGCCCCAGCATTTT
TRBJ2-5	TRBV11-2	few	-	CASSFSSTQSTETQYF	TGTGCCAGCAGCTTCTCGTCCACCCAGTCCACCGAGACCCAGTACTTC
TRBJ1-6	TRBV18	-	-	CASSPPMGASGSWSPLHF	TGTGCCAGCTCACCACCCATGGGCGCCTCAGGGTCGTGGTCACCCCTCCACTTT
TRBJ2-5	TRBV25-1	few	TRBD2	CASTSSGGGLQETQYF	TGTGCCAGCACCTCAAGTGGGGGGGGTTTACAAGAGACCCAGTACTTC
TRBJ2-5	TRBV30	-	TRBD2	CAWSLGGGGEETQYF	TGTGCCTGGAGTTTAGGCGGGGGGGGCGAAGAGACCCAGTACTTC
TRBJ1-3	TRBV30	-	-	CAWRPGPNTIYF	TGTGCCTGGAGGCCAGGGCCAAACACCATATATTTT
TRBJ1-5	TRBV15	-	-	CATSRDRGVGNQPQHF	TGTGCCACCAGCAGAGATCGGGGGGTAGGCAATCAGCCCCAGCATTTT
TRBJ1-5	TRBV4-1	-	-	CASSQLRGLNQPQHF	TGCGCCAGCAGCCAACTGAGGGGATTGAATCAGCCCCAGCATTTT
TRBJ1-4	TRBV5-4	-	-	CASSLGGQGNEKLFF	TGTGCCAGCAGCTTGGGGGGTCAGGGGAATGAAAAACTGTTTTTT
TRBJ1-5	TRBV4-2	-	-	CASSQEVSGGNQPQHF	TGTGCCAGCAGCCAAGAGGTCTCAGGGGGCAATCAGCCCCAGCATTTT
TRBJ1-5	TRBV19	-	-	CATVGRGNQPQHF	TGTGCCACTGTAGGGCGAGGCAATCAGCCCCAGCATTTT
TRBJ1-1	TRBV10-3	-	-	CAISRDSGLVTEAFF	TGTGCCATCAGCAGGGACTCCGGTCTGGTCACTGAAGCTTTCTTT
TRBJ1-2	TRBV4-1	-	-	CASSPGYGYTF	TGCGCCAGCAGCCCGGGCTATGGCTACACCTTC
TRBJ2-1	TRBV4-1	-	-	CASSQLQIYAGYNEQFF	TGCGCCAGCAGCCAACTTCAAATTTATGCCGGGTACAATGAGCAGTTCTTC
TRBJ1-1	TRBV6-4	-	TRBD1	CASRVRQGATEAFF	TGTGCCAGCAGAGTAAGACAGGGGGCTACTGAAGCTTTCTTT
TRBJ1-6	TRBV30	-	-	CAWLNRAQDSPLHF	TGTGCCTGGTTGAACAGGGCACAGGATTCACCCCTCCACTTT
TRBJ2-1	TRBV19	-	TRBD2	CASRTSGGNEQFF	TGTGCCAGTAGGACTAGCGGGGGGAATGAGCAGTTCTTC
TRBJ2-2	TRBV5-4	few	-	CASIPEGGPGGELFF	TGTGCCAGCATACCCGAGGGGGGGCCTGGCGGGGAGCTGTTTTTT
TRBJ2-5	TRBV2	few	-	CASSEPPRSETQYF	TGTGCCAGCAGTGAACCCCCTAGGTCGGAGACCCAGTACTTC
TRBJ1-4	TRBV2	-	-	CASRPQGEKLFF	TGTGCCAGCCGTCCACAGGGTGAAAAACTGTTTTTT
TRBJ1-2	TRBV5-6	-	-	CASSPTTTGTYGYTF	TGTGCCAGCAGCCCGACTACCACGGGAACTTATGGCTACACCTTC
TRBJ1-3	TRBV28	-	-	CASSFPENSGNTIYF	TGTGCCAGCAGTTTCCCGGAAAACTCTGGAAACACCATATATTTT
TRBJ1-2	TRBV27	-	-	CASSPNSGGGGYTF	TGTGCCAGCAGTCCGAACTCTGGCGGAGGTGGCTACACCTTC
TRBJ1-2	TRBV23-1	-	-	CASSPRGNRGANYGYTF	TGCGCCAGCAGTCCTAGGGGTAATCGAGGAGCTAACTATGGCTACACCTTC
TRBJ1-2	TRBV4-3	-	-	CASSQDLALSGVGYTF	TGCGCCAGCAGCCAAGATCTCGCCCTTTCGGGGGTTGGCTACACCTTC
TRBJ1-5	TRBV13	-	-	CASSRGGNQPQHF	TGTGCCAGCAGCCGAGGGGGGAATCAGCCCCAGCATTTT
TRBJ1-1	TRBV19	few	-	CASSIGPMNTEAFF	TGTGCCAGTAGTATAGGACCGATGAACACTGAAGCTTTCTTT
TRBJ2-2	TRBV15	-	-	CATSIVGRNTGELFF	TGTGCCACCAGTATTGTGGGAAGGAACACCGGGGAGCTGTTTTTT
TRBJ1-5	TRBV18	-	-	CASSFRGFSNQPQHF	TGTGCCAGCTCATTTCGAGGATTTAGCAATCAGCCCCAGCATTTT
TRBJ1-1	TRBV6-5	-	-	CASRSPRNTEAFF	TGTGCCAGCAGATCCCCCAGGAACACTGAAGCTTTCTTT
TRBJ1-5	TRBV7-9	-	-	CASSLTDDQPQHF	TGTGCCAGCAGCTTAACCGACGATCAGCCCCAGCATTTT
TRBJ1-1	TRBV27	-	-	CASSLAMNTEAFF	TGTGCCAGCAGTCTGGCGATGAACACTGAAGCTTTCTTT
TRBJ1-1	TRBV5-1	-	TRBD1	CASSTGGTNTEAFF	TGCGCCAGCAGCACAGGGGGCACGAACACTGAAGCTTTCTTT
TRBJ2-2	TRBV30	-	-	CAWTAGTGELFF	TGTGCCTGGACCGCCGGTACCGGGGAGCTGTTTTTT
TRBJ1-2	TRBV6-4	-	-	CASSADPATNYGYTF	TGTGCCAGCAGTGCCGACCCCGCTACTAACTATGGCTACACCTTC
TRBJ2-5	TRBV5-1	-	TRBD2	CASSLSRIAGASGETQYF	TGCGCCAGCAGCTTGAGTCGGATAGCGGGGGCGTCGGGAGAGACCCAGTACTTC
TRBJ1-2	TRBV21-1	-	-	CASSRGYGYTF	TGTGCCAGCAGCAGAGGCTATGGCTACACCTTC
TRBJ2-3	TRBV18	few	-	CASHPAKAGLTDTQYF	TGTGCCAGCCACCCCGCAAAGGCGGGGCTCACAGATACGCAGTATTTT
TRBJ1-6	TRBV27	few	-	CASSLISGSPLHF	TGTGCCAGCAGTTTAATATCGGGATCACCCCTCCACTTT
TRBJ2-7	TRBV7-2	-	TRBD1	CASSFGTGNYEQYF	TGTGCCAGCAGCTTCGGGACAGGGAACTACGAGCAGTACTTC
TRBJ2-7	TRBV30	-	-	CACAINEQYF	TGTGCCTGTGCAATCAACGAGCAGTACTTC
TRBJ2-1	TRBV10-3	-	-	CAISERRGVDDEQFF	TGTGCCATCAGTGAGAGGAGGGGCGTAGATGATGAGCAGTTCTTC
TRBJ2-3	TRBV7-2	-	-	CASSLAAQGFTDTQYF	TGTGCCAGCAGCTTAGCAGCCCAAGGATTCACAGATACGCAGTATTTT
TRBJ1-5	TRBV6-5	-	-	CASSYEGPGQPQHF	TGTGCCAGCAGTTATGAGGGCCCGGGGCAGCCCCAGCATTTT
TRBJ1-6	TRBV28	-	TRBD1	CASWGTVGSPLHF	TGTGCCAGCTGGGGGACAGTGGGTTCACCCCTCCACTTT
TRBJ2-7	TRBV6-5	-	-	CASSYYLGPHYEQYF	TGTGCCAGCAGTTACTATCTGGGGCCTCACTACGAGCAGTACTTC
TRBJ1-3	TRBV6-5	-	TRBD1	CASSYSGTGLGNTIYF	TGTGCCAGCAGTTACTCCGGGACAGGGTTAGGAAACACCATATATTTT
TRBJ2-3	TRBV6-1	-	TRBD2	CASGGAGTTDTQYF	TGTGCCAGCGGGGGAGCGGGGACGACAGATACGCAGTATTTT
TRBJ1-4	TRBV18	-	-	CASSPRGGPATNEKLFF	TGTGCCAGCTCACCACGTGGAGGGCCGGCAACTAATGAAAAACTGTTTTTT
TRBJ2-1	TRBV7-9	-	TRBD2	CASSPWSGGRLYNEQFF	TGTGCCAGCAGCCCCTGGAGCGGGGGCCGCCTATACAATGAGCAGTTCTTC